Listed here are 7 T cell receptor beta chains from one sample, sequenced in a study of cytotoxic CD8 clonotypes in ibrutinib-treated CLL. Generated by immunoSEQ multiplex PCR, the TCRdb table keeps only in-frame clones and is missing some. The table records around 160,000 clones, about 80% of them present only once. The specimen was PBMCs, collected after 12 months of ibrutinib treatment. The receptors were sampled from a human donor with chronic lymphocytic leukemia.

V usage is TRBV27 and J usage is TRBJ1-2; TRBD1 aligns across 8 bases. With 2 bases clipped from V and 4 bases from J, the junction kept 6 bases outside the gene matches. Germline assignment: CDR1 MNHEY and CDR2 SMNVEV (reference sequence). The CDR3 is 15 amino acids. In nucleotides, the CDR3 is TGTGCCAGCAGTTTAGGGACAGGCAGCCCCTATGGCTACACCTTC. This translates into CASSLGTGSPYGYTF.

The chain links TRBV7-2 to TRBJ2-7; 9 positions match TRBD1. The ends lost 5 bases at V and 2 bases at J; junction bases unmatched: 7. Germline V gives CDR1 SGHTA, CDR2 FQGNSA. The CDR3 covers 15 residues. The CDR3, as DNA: TGTGCCAGCAGCGATCGGACAGGGGCCCCCTACGAGCAGTACTTC. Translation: CASSDRTGAPYEQYF.

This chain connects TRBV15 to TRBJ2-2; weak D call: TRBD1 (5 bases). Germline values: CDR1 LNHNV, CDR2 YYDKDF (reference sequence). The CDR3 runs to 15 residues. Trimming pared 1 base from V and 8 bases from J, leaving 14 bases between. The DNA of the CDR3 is TGTGCCACCAGCAGAGGGCAAGGGGCGTGGGGGGAGCTGTTTTTT. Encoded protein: CATSRGQGAWGELFF.

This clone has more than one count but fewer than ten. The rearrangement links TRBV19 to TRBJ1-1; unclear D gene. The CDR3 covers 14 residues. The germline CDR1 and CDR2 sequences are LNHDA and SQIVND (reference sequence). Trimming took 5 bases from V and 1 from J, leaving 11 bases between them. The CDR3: CASSDGRGNTEAFF. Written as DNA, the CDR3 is TGTGCCAGTAGTGACGGACGGGGGAACACTGAAGCTTTCTTT.

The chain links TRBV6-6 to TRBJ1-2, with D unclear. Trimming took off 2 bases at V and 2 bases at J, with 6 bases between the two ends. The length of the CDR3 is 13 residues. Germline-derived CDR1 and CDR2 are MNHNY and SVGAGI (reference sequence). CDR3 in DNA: TGTGCCAGCAGTTACGGGCAGAACTATGGCTACACCTTC. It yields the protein CASSYGQNYGYTF.

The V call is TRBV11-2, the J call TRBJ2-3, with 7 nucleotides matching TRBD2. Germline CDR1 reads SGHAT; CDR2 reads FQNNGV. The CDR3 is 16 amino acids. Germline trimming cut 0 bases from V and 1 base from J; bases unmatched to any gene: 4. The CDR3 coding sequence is TGTGCCAGCAGCTTAGACTTTGCGGGAGGCACAGATACGCAGTATTTT. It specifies CASSLDFAGGTDTQYF.

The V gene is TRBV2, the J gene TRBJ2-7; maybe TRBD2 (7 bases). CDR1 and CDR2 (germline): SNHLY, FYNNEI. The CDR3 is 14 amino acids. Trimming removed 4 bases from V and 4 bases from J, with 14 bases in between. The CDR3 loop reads CASSGGRGPYEQYF. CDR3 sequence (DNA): TGTGCCAGCAGTGGTGGGCGGGGGCCGTACGAGCAGTACTTC.